The source of this T cell receptor (beta chain) is a study of blood T cell repertoires in COVID-19. In the source study's methods: Quantification of nucleated cells was approximated via reference gene primer amplification. Using immunoSEQ multiplex PCR, the repertoire was profiled, and TCRdb retains in-frame clones only, with some absent. Clone size and V and J calls were adopted from that table, with D and trimming inferred from the DNA. The sample carries 200,000 to 250,000 clones, roughly 80% recorded once. Sequenced material: peripheral blood. The sequence was obtained from a woman of 80 years or more with acute or convalescent COVID-19.

The CDR3 region is CASRFGQNTEAFF. The CDR3 region has the DNA TGTGCCAGCAGATTTGGACAGAACACTGAAGCTTTCTTT. The chain links TRBV7-3 to TRBJ1-1, with a tentative D call TRBD1 (5 bases). The V and J ends lost 6 bases and 1 base respectively, with 9 bases between them. Germline V gives CDR1 SGHTA, CDR2 FQGTGA. The CDR3 spans 13 residues.